The 13 T cell receptor beta chains presented below share a single source sample, sequenced in a study of T cell responses to AZD1222 COVID-19 vaccine. TCRdb's copy holds only in-frame clones and misses some; the assay was immunoSEQ multiplex PCR. The data contain tens of thousands of clones, about 74% of them seen just once; the ten biggest clones take up over 6.5%. This specimen consisted of peripheral blood, obtained on day 0 of AZD1222 vaccination. The receptors were sampled from an adult in good health.

The chain joins TRBV6-1 to TRBJ1-1; no clear D. Germline values: CDR1 MNHNS, CDR2 SASEGT. The V end lost 2 bases, the J end lost 1 base, and 8 bases lay between the germline ends. The CDR3 is 14 amino acids. CDR3 loop: CASSEPPQNTEAFF. As DNA, the CDR3 is TGTGCCAGCAGTGAACCCCCACAGAACACTGAAGCTTTCTTT.

The V and J genes are TRBV6-5 and TRBJ2-3; 10 bases are a match to TRBD2. Germline CDR1 reads MNHEY; CDR2 reads SVGAGI. The CDR3 spans 15 residues. V lost 2 bases to trimming and J lost 4 bases; unmatched junction nucleotides: 3. The CDR3 sequence is CASSYRAGGPDTQYF. The CDR3 coding sequence is TGTGCCAGCAGTTACCGAGCGGGGGGGCCAGATACGCAGTATTTT.

The chain combines TRBV7-2 with TRBJ2-6; TRBD1 matches 7 bases. Germline CDR1 SGHTA, CDR2 FQGNSA. There are 16 residues in the CDR3. V lost 5 bases, J lost 0 bases, and 4 bases stayed unmatched. The DNA for the CDR3 is TGTGCCAGCAGCAGGGACAGCAGCTCTGGGGCCAACGTCCTGACTTTC. Amino acid sequence: CASSRDSSSGANVLTF.

The sample holds one count of this clone. The chain recombines TRBV28 with TRBJ1-6; 9 nucleotides match TRBD1. The junction had 8 bases not matched to a gene; V was cut back by 7 bases and J by 7 bases. The CDR3 consists of 15 residues. Germline CDR1 reads MDHEN; CDR2 reads SYDVKM. The CDR3 coding sequence is TGTGCCAGCACCACCCCCGGGACAGGGAATTCACCCCTCCACTTT. Protein product: CASTTPGTGNSPLHF. Together with reference TRBV28 and TRBJ1-6, the CDR3 gives the full variable domain: DVKVTQSSRYLVKRTGEKVFLECVQDMDHENMFWYRQDPGLGLRLIYFSYDVKMKEKGDIPEGYSVSREKKERFSLILESASTNQTSMYLCASTTPGTGNSPLHFGNGTRLTVT.

On this clone: Germline and junction disagree at one end, which may indicate a read error. The rearrangement links TRBV5-8 to TRBJ2-3, with TRBD2 matching 8 bases. This CDR3 contains 13 residues. Germline-derived CDR1 and CDR2 are SGHTS and YDEGEE. CDR3 amino acids: CASSLALIAGPLF. The CDR3 DNA is TGTGCCAGCAGCTTGGCCTTAATAGCGGGGCCACTTTTT.

The chain couples TRBV28 to TRBJ1-4; D remains ambiguous. V lost 1 base and J 8 bases, leaving 11 bases between the germline ends. Germline V lookup: CDR1 MDHEN, CDR2 SYDVKM. The CDR3 totals 14 residues. CDR3 sequence reads: CASSLSGLKEKLFF. The CDR3 nucleotides read TGTGCCAGCAGTTTATCCGGGTTAAAAGAAAAACTGTTTTTT.

A remark on this clone: The sample holds other DNA sequences that translate to the same CDR3. The chain couples TRBV6-5 to TRBJ1-5; no definite D call. The V and J ends lost 0 bases and 6 bases respectively, with 6 bases between them. CDR1 and CDR2 from the germline V gene are MNHEY and SVGAGI. The CDR3 consists of 13 residues. CDR3 in DNA: TGTGCCAGCAGTTACTCGAAGGGTCAGCCCCAGCATTTT. Translating gives CASSYSKGQPQHF.

This chain links TRBV19 with TRBJ1-5; D is possibly TRBD1 (6 bases). The CDR3 is made up of 12 amino acids. V was clipped by 6 bases and J by 9 bases, with 12 bases between them. CDR1 is LNHDA, CDR2 SQIVND, per germline (reference sequence). For the CDR3, the DNA is TGTGCCAGTAGGTACCTGACAGGGCCCCAGCATTTT. Its protein product is CASRYLTGPQHF.

The genes are TRBV6-5 and TRBJ1-2; D might be TRBD1 (6 bases). This CDR3 region has 14 residues. The germline CDR1 and CDR2 sequences are MNHEY and SVGAGI. V was pared by 0 bases and J by 4 bases, with 9 bases between. The chain's CDR3 is CASSYSGGLYGYTF. The CDR3 coding sequence is TGTGCCAGCAGTTACTCAGGGGGGCTCTATGGCTACACCTTC.

This clone was found once. The chain recombines TRBV18 with TRBJ1-3, with 7 bases that match TRBD1. CDR3 length equals 17 residues. The germline CDR1 and CDR2 sequences are KGHSH and LQKENI. Unmatched junction bases numbered 9, after V lost 3 bases and J lost 1 base. The CDR3 DNA is TGTGCCAGCTCACCGTTTACCGGGACAGTTTCTGGAAACACCATATATTTT. This sequence encodes CASSPFTGTVSGNTIYF.

The V and J genes are TRBV27 and TRBJ2-2, with 7 bases lining up with TRBD1. CDR3 length: 15 amino acids. The V segment lost 8 bases and the J segment 4 bases; nucleotides outside the gene matches: 10. The germline gives CDR1 MNHEY, CDR2 SMNVEV (reference sequence). The CDR3 region has the DNA TGTGCCAGCCATGAATTGGGACAGTTCACCGGGGAGCTGTTTTTT. This sequence encodes CASHELGQFTGELFF.

V gene TRBV28 combines with J gene TRBJ1-6, with D perhaps TRBD1 (5 bases). CDR1 MDHEN and CDR2 SYDVKM come from the germline V gene. Trimming stripped 4 bases from V and 7 bases from J, with 11 bases between. The CDR3 has 14 amino acids. CDR3 residues: CASSSGRGNSPLHF. For the CDR3, the DNA is TGTGCCAGCAGTTCGGGACGGGGAAATTCACCCCTCCACTTT.

J is TRBJ1-1 and V is TRBV19; D is uncertain. Trimming took off 6 bases at V and 6 bases at J, with 11 bases between the two ends. In germline, CDR1 is LNHDA, CDR2 SQIVND (reference sequence). The CDR3 is 12 amino acids. The CDR3 DNA reads as TGTGCCAGTAGCGGTCAAAGTGCTGAAGCTTTCTTT. Its protein is CASSGQSAEAFF.